The clone carrying this TCR beta chain has only one observation. Sorted-subset replicate PCRs used 150 to 200 ng DNA, some 30,000 T cell genomes. The repertoire was sequenced with immunoSEQ multiplex PCR; TCRdb's copy has only in-frame clones and lacks some. There are millions of clones in the sample; roughly 93% occur only once, and under 0.45% lies in the top ten. These data are taken from a study of shared clonotypes between healthy human individuals. Study at large: For every donor, three CD4 naive, three CD4 memory, two CD8 naive and one CD8 memory plates were used.

Germline values: CDR1 SGHTA, CDR2 FQGNSA. The CDR3 contains 15 residues. Trimming removed 1 base from V and 0 bases from J, with 4 bases in between. The donor cohort consisted entirely of Caucasian adults residing in Nashville, Tennessee. The sequencing input was naive CD4+ T cells from PBMCs. The subset was: CD45RA+ positively selected. The TCR sequence derives from a man younger than 30 in good health. Some clones in this sample may be carry-over from other donors' samples. This chain connects TRBV7-2 to TRBJ1-6, with no clear D. The CDR3 reads CASSLDSSYNSPLHF. CDR3 coding DNA: TGTGCCAGCAGCTTAGACAGCTCCTATAATTCACCCCTCCACTTT.